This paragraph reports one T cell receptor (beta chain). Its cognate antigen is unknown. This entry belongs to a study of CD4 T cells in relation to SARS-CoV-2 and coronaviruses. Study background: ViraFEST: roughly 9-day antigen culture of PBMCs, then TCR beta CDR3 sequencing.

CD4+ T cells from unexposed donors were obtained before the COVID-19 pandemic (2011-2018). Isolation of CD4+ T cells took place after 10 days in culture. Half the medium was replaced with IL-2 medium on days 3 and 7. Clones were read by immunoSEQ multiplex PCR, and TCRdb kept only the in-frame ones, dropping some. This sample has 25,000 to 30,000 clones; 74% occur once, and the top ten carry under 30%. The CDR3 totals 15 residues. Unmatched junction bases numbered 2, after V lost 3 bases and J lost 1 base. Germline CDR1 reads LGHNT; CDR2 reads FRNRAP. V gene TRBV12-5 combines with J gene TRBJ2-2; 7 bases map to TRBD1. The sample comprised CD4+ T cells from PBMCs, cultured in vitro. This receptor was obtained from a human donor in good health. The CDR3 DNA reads TGTGCTAGTGGTTTAGGGGGCTTGAACACCGGGGAGCTGTTTTTT. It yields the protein CASGLGGLNTGELFF.